This TCR beta chain was retrieved from a study of blood T cell repertoires in COVID-19. Study-level information: The analysed material was cDNA or gDNA that came from T cells, B-cell-depleted T cells, or PBMCs.

A single count supports this clone. The CDR3 loop spans 18 amino acids. The V and J ends lost 6 bases and 6 bases respectively, with 29 bases between them. Germline loops: CDR1 LNHDA, CDR2 SQIVND (reference sequence). In Seattle, patients joined the study during active infection and were tracked longitudinally. Per the authors' pipeline: Amplification of reference gene primers was used by the study to estimate nucleated cell counts. Sequenced by immunoSEQ multiplex PCR; TCRdb stores in-frame clones only, minus some. That table is the source of V, J and clone size, and D and trimming were worked out from the DNA. The sample lists more than 250,000 clones, more than 70% occurring once.

The chain combines TRBV19 with TRBJ1-2, with D maybe TRBD1 (5 bases). The clonotype was recovered from a young woman with COVID-19, enrolled during active disease. The sample was peripheral blood. CDR3 in amino acids: CASSSKMARPVWGDGYTF. Written as DNA, the CDR3 is TGTGCCAGTAGCTCCAAGATGGCTCGGCCCGTATGGGGGGATGGCTACACCTTC.